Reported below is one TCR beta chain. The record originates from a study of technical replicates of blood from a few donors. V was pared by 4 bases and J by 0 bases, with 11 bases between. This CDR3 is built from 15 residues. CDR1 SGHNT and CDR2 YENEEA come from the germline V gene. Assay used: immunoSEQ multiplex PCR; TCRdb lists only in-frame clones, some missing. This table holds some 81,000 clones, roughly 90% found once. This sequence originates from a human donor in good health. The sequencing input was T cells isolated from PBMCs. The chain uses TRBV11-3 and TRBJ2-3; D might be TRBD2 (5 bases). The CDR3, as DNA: TGTGCCAGCAGCTCAAGGCGCGGGAGCACAGATACGCAGTATTTT. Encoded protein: CASSSRRGSTDTQYF. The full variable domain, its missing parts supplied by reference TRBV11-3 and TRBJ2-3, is EAGVVQSPRYKIIEKKQPVAFWCNPISGHNTLYWYLQNLGQGPELLIRYENEEAVDDSQLPKDRFSAERLKGVDSTLKIQPAELGDSAVYLCASSSRRGSTDTQYFGPGTRLTVL.